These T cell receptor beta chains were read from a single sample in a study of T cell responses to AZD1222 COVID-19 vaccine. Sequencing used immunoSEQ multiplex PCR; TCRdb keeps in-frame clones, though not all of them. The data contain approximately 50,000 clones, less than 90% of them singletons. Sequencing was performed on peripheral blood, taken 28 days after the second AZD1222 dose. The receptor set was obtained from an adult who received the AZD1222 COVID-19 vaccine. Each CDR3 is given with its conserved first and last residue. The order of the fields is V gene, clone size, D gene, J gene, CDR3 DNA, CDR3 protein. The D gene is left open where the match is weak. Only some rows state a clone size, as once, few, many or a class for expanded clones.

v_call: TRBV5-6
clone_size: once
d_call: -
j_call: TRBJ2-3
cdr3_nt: TGTGCCAGCAGCTTGGATTGGGACACAGATACGCAGTATTTT
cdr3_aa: CASSLDWDTDTQYF

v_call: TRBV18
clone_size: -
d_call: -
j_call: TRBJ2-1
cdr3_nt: TGTGCCAGCTCACCACCGTCCCTAGGAAAGGGCAATGAGCAGTTCTTC
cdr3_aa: CASSPPSLGKGNEQFF

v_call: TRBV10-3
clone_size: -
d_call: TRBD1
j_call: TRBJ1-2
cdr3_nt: TGTGCCTCCCAAACGGGACAGTTCTATGGCTACACCTTC
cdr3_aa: CASQTGQFYGYTF

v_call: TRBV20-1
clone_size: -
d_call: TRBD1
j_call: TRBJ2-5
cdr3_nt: TGCAGTGCTAGTCCCGGACAGGGAGGTGAAGAGACCCAGTACTTC
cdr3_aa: CSASPGQGGEETQYF

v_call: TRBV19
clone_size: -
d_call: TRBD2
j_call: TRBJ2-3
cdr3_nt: TGTGCCAGTAGTAAGGGGACTAGCGGGAGGGCAGATACGCAGTATTTT
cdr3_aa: CASSKGTSGRADTQYF

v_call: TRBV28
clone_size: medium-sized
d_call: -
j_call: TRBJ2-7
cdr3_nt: TGTGCCATAGCCCGGGGGACACTGTACGAGCAGTACTTC
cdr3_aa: CAIARGTLYEQYF

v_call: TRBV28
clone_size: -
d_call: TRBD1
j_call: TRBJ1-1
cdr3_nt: TGTGCCAGCTGGGTCAGGGGGCGAGATGAAGCTTTCTTT
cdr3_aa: CASWVRGRDEAFF

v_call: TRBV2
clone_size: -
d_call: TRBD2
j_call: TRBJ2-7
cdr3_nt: TGTGCCAGCATGCGGGGGGGGCGGACCTACGAGCAGTACTTC
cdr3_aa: CASMRGGRTYEQYF

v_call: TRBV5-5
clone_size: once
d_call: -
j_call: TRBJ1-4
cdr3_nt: TGTGCCAGCAGCTTGGCCCCGACCCCGGGGAATGAAAAACTGTTTTTT
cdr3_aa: CASSLAPTPGNEKLFF

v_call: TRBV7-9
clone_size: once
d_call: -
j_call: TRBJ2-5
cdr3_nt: TGTGCCAGCAGCTTTGAAAAGGGGGAGACCCAGTACTTC
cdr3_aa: CASSFEKGETQYF

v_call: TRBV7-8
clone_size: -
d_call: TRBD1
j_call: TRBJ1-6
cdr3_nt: TGTGCCAGCAGCGTACAGGGGGCCAACTATAATTCACCCCTCCACTTT
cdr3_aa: CASSVQGANYNSPLHF

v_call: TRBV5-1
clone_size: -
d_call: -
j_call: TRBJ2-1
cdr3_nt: TGCGCCAGCAGCTTGGGACTAGTTAATGAGCAGTTCTTC
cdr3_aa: CASSLGLVNEQFF

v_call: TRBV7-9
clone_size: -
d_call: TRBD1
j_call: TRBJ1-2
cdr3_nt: TGTGCCAGCAGCGGACGGACAGGGGGCAGGGGTTACTATGGCTACACCTTC
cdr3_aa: CASSGRTGGRGYYGYTF

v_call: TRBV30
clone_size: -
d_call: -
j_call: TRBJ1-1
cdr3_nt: TGTGCCTCCGGGACACTTTACACTGAAGCTTTCTTT
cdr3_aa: CASGTLYTEAFF

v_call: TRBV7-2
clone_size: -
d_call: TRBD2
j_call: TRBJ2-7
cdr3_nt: TGTGCCAGCAGCTTACGAGCCAGCGGGGTAGACGAGCAGTACTTC
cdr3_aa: CASSLRASGVDEQYF

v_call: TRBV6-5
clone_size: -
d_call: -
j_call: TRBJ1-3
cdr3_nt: TGTGCCAGCAGCCTCCAGGACTCTGGAAACACCATATATTTT
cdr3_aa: CASSLQDSGNTIYF

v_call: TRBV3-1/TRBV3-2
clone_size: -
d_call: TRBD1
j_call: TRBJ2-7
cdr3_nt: TGTGCCAGCAGCTCAGGGGGAACCTACGAGCAGTACTTC
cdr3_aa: CASSSGGTYEQYF

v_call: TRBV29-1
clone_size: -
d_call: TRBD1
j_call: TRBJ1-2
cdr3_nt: TGCAGCGTTAACAGGGGAACTAACTATGGCTACACCTTC
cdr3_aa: CSVNRGTNYGYTF

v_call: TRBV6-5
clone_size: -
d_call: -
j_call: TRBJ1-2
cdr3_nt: TGTGCCAGCAGTCCAGGGAATGGCTACACCTTC
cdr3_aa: CASSPGNGYTF

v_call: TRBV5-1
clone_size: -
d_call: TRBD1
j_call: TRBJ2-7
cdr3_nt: TGCGCCAGCAGCTTTGAACAGGGGGCGTACGAGCAGTACTTC
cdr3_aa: CASSFEQGAYEQYF

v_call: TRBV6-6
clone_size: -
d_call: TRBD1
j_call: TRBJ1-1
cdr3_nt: TGTGCCAGCACCCGACAGGGGGATGGCACTGAAGCTTTCTTT
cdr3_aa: CASTRQGDGTEAFF

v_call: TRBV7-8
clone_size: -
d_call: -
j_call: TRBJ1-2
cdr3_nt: TGTGCCAGCAGCTTAGAAGGACGGGATGGCTACACCTTC
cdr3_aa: CASSLEGRDGYTF

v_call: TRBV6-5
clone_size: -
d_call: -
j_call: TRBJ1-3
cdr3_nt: TGTGCCAGCCGGGGAGCCCCGCAATCTGGAAACACCATATATTTT
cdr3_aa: CASRGAPQSGNTIYF

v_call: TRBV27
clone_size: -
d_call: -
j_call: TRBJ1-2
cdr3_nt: TGTGCCAGCAGTAGGGGGTGGGGGCATGGCTACACCTTC
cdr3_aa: CASSRGWGHGYTF

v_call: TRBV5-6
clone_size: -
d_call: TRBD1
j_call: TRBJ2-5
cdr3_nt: TGTGCCAGCAGCCAGGGACAGTTCGGCGAGACCCAGTACTTC
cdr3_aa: CASSQGQFGETQYF

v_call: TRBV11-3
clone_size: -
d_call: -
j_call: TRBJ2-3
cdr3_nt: TGTGCCAGCAGCCCCAGGGGCACCACAGATACGCAGTATTTT
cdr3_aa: CASSPRGTTDTQYF

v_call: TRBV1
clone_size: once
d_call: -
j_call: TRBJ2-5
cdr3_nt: TGCACCAGCAGCCAGGCCATCCGAAAATCGCCTGATCCGGAGACCCAGTACTTC
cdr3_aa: CTSSQAIRKSPDPETQYF

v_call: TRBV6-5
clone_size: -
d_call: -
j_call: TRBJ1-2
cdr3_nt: TGTGCCAGCAGTTACTCGGGGGGAGGCTACACCTTC
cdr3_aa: CASSYSGGGYTF

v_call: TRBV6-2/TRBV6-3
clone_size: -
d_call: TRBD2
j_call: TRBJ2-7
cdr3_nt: TGTGCCAGCAGCCGAGACGCGGGGGTTACGTACGAGCAGTACTTC
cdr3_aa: CASSRDAGVTYEQYF

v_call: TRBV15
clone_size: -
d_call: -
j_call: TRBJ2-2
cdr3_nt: TGTGCCACCAGCCGAGAAACCGGGGAGCTGTTTTTT
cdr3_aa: CATSRETGELFF

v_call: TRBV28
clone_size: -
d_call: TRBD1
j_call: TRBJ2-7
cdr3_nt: TGTGCCAGCAGTCCCCGACAGGGGGAAGAGCAGTACTTC
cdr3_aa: CASSPRQGEEQYF

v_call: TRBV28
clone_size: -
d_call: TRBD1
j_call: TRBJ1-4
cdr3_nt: TGTGCCAGCTACCCTCTATCGACAGGGGGCATGGTGTCGGGGAGTGAAAAACTGTTTTTT
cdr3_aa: CASYPLSTGGMVSGSEKLFF

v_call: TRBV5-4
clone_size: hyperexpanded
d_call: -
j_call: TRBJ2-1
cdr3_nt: TGTGCCAGCAGCCCCGGGCCATCCCCCCGAACACACTTCGAGCAGTTCTTC
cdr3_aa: CASSPGPSPRTHFEQFF

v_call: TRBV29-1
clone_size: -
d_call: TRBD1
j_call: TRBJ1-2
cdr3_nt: TGCAGCACGGGACAGGGAGACTATGGCTACACCTTC
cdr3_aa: CSTGQGDYGYTF

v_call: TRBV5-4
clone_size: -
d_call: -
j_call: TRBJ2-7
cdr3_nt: TGTGCCAGCAGCTTGGAAATCTCCTACGAGCAGTACTTC
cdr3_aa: CASSLEISYEQYF

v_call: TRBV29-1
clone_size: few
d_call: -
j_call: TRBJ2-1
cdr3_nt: TGCAGCGTTGAAGCCCCAGGGGTAAGGGGTGAGCAGTTCTTC
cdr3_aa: CSVEAPGVRGEQFF

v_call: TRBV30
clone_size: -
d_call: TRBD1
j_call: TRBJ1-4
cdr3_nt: TGTGCCTGGAGTACGGGACAGCCTAATGAAAAACTGTTTTTT
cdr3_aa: CAWSTGQPNEKLFF

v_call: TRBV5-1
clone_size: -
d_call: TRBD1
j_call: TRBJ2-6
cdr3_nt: TGCGCCAGCAGCTCGAGACGGGACAGGGCTTCAGGGGCCAACGTCCTGACTTTC
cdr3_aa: CASSSRRDRASGANVLTF

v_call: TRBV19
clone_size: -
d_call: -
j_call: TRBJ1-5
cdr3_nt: TGTGCCAGTAGCCCCTATACGCCTCAGCCCCAGCATTTT
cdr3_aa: CASSPYTPQPQHF

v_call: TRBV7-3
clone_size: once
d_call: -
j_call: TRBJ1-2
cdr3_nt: TGTGCCAGCAGCGTCAGCTCCCCGGCCGGGGGTTATGGCTACACCTTC
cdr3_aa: CASSVSSPAGGYGYTF

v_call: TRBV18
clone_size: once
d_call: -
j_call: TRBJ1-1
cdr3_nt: TGTGCCAGCTCACCCGCTGACAGGCAGAACACTGAAGCTTTCTTT
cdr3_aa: CASSPADRQNTEAFF

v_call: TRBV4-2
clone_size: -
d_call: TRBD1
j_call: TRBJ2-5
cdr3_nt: TGTGCCAGCAGCCACCGACAGGGTGGGGCAGAGACCCAGTACTTC
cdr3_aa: CASSHRQGGAETQYF

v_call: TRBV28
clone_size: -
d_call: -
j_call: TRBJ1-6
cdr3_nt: TGTGCCAGCAGGGCTACTACACCCCTCCACTTT
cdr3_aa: CASRATTPLHF

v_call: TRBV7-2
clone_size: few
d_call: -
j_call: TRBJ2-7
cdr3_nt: TGTGCCAGCAGCGAAGTGGCGGGTGGTAATTCGGTGCAGTACTTC
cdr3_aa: CASSEVAGGNSVQYF

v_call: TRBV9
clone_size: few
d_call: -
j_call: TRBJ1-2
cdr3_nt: TGTGCCAGCAGCCCTGACCCTTCAGATAACTATGGCTACACCTTC
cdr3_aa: CASSPDPSDNYGYTF

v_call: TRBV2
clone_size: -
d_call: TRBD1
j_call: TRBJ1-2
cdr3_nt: TGTGCCAGCAGTGTCAGGGACAGGGTGGTTGGCTACACCTTC
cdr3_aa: CASSVRDRVVGYTF

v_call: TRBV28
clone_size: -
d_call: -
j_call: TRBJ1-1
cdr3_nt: TGTGCCAGCAGTTTATTACAGATGGGCATTGAAGCTTTCTTT
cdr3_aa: CASSLLQMGIEAFF

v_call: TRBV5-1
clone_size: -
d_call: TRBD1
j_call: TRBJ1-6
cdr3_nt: TGCGCCAGCAGCCCGAGCACAGGGGTAATTTCACCCCTCCACTTT
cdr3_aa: CASSPSTGVISPLHF

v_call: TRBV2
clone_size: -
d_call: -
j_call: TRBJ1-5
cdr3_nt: TGTGCCAGCAGTCTCCCGGGGGTATGGCAGCCCCAGCATTTT
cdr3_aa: CASSLPGVWQPQHF

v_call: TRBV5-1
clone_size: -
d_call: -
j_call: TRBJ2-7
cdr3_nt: TGCGCCAGCAGCTTGGGAGGGGCCCACGAGCAGTACTTC
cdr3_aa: CASSLGGAHEQYF

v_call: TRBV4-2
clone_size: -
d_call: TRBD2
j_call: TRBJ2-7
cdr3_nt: TGTGCCAGCAGCCAGCCCTGGGGGGGGGAATCCTACGAGCAGTACTTC
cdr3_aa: CASSQPWGGESYEQYF

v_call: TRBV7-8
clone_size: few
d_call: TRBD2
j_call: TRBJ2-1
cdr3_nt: TGTGCCAGCAGCGCTAGCGGGGGGATGAATGAGCAGTTCTTC
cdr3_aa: CASSASGGMNEQFF

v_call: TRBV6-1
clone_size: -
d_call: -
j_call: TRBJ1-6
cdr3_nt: TGTGCCAGCAGTGAGATGGCCGGGAGGTATTCACCCCTCCACTTT
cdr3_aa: CASSEMAGRYSPLHF

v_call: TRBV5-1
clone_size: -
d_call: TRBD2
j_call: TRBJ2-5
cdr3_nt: TGCGCCAGCAGCTTGGGGGAGGGGACGGAGACCCAGTACTTC
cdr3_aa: CASSLGEGTETQYF

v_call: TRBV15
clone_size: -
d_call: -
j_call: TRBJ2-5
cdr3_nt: TGTGCCACCAGCATAATGGGCGGGTCCAACCAAGAGACCCAGTACTTC
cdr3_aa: CATSIMGGSNQETQYF